Presented here are 14 T cell receptor beta chains from one specimen sequenced in a study of T cells in Graves' hyperthyroidism and ophthalmopathy. TCR beta CDR3 regions were amplified from RNA transcripts. HTBI primers were used for first-round RT-PCR of the TCR CDR3. MiXCR was run by TCRdb on the multiplex PCR reads, yielding one entry per CDR3 protein. The table has almost 600,000 distinct CDR3 sequences, around 14% seen once. Sequencing was carried out using blood. Receptors originate from a woman under 40 with Graves' hyperthyroidism that later progressed to Graves' ophthalmopathy.

This clonotype was seen a handful of times. The chain combines TRBV18 with TRBJ2-3; TRBD1 might be the D (6 bases). Trimming left V 2 bases short and J 2 bases short, with 14 bases between. CDR3 length: 16 residues. The germline V gene encodes CDR1 KGHSH and CDR2 LQKENI. The CDR3 here is CASSPGTLTTTDTQYF. The CDR3, as DNA: TGTGCCAGCTCACCAGGGACACTGACTACCACAGATACGCAGTATTTT.

At least ten counts were recorded for this clonotype. V and J are TRBV20-1 and TRBJ1-1, with TRBD1 identical over 9 bases. V lost 6 bases to trimming and J lost 5 bases; unmatched junction nucleotides: 7. CDR3 length equals 13 residues. Germline CDR1 DFQATT, CDR2 SNEGSKA (reference sequence). CDR3 amino acids: CSAGQGLGTEAFF. The DNA for the CDR3 is TGCAGTGCCGGACAGGGGCTTGGGACTGAAGCTTTCTTT.

Turning to this clonotype: One end of the junction does not line up with germline, which may come from a read error. The chain links TRBV5-1 to TRBJ2-7; D is perhaps TRBD2 (5 bases). Germline CDR1 SGHRS, CDR2 YFSETQ. CDR3 length: 14 residues. CDR3 loop: CTSSLEASVGEQYF. As DNA, the CDR3 is TGCACCAGCAGCTTGGAGGCAAGCGTGGGCGAGCAGTACTTC.

The chain combines TRBV5-8 with TRBJ2-1, with 11 bases that match TRBD2. The J segment lost 0 bases and the V segment lost 1 base, leaving 6 bases of the junction unmatched. Germline values: CDR1 SGHTS, CDR2 YDEGEE. The CDR3 consists of 18 residues. The CDR3 DNA follows: TGTGCCAGCAGCTTGTTCGTAACTAGCGGGAGCTCCTACAATGAGCAGTTCTTC. Encoded protein: CASSLFVTSGSSYNEQFF. The entire variable domain, with the rest obtained from reference TRBV5-8 and TRBJ2-1, is as follows: EAGVTQSPTHLIKTRGQQATLRCSPISGHTSVYWYQQALGLGLQFLLWYDEGEERNRGNFPPRFSGRQFPNYSSELNVNALELEDSALYLCASSLFVTSGSSYNEQFFGPGTRLTVL.

This clonotype came up many times. This chain links TRBV7-9 with TRBJ1-6; 7 positions match TRBD1. J gave up 8 bases and V 6 bases, and 10 bases lay outside the gene matches. This CDR3 is built from 15 residues. CDR1 is SEHNR, CDR2 FQNEAQ, per germline (reference sequence). CDR3 DNA: TGTGCCAGCAGATCAGGGAGGGGGCTCTATTCACCCCTCCACTTT. The encoded protein is CASRSGRGLYSPLHF. Full variable domain (outside the CDR3, taken from reference TRBV7-9 and TRBJ1-6): DTGVSQNPRHKITKRGQNVTFRCDPISEHNRLYWYRQTLGQGPEFLTYFQNEAQLEKSRLLSDRFSAERPKGSFSTLEIQRTEQGDSAMYLCASRSGRGLYSPLHFGNGTRLTVT.

This clonotype was detected many times. The chain joins TRBV6-1 to TRBJ1-2, with TRBD1 matching 7 bases. Germline V gives CDR1 MNHNS, CDR2 SASEGT. The V gene end was trimmed by 3 bases and the J gene end by 8 bases; junction bases not matched to a gene: 0. The length of the CDR3 is 11 residues. The CDR3 DNA reads as TGTGCCAGCAGTGACAGGGGGGGCTACACCTTC. This encodes CASSDRGGYTF.

In the case of this clonotype: A much more abundant neighbour one base away suggests this may be a read error. V gene TRBV19 combines with J gene TRBJ2-2; D is possibly TRBD2 (5 bases). Germline V gene lookup returns CDR1 LNHDA and CDR2 SQIVND (reference sequence). The CDR3 covers 12 residues. In DNA, the CDR3 is TGTGTCATCGCACAACCGGGATCCGAGCTGTTTTTT. This translates into CVIAQPGSELFF.

This clonotype has a count of ten or more. This chain links TRBV28 with TRBJ2-6; D is uncertain. Per germline, CDR1 MDHEN and CDR2 SYDVKM. With 3 bases removed from V and 0 bases from J, the gap between germline ends came to 15 bases. This CDR3 spans 18 amino acids. The CDR3, as DNA: TGTGCCAGCAGTTTGGTGCCGGATACAATCTCTGGGGCCAACGTCCTGACTTTC. Its protein product is CASSLVPDTISGANVLTF.

The chain links TRBV6-2 or TRBV6-3 to TRBJ1-1; a weak D match, TRBD1 (5 bases). Trimming took off 2 bases at V and 5 bases at J, with 9 bases between the two ends. CDR1 and CDR2 from the germline V gene are MNHEY and SVGEGT. This CDR3 contains 13 residues. The CDR3 DNA is TGTGCCAGCAGTTACGGGGCGGCGACTGAAGCTTTCTTT. It specifies CASSYGAATEAFF.

In its sample, this clonotype was seen many times. The gene calls are TRBV28 and TRBJ2-2, with 7 bases that match TRBD1. Germline assignment: CDR1 MDHEN and CDR2 SYDVKM. The CDR3 has 14 amino acids. V shed 4 bases, J shed 5 bases, and the junction held 4 bases outside the gene matches. CDR3 DNA sequence: TGTGCCAGCAGTTCGGGACAGCTTACCGGGGAGCTGTTTTTT. This gives the protein CASSSGQLTGELFF. The complete variable domain, with remaining parts taken from reference TRBV28 and TRBJ2-2, reads DVKVTQSSRYLVKRTGEKVFLECVQDMDHENMFWYRQDPGLGLRLIYFSYDVKMKEKGDIPEGYSVSREKKERFSLILESASTNQTSMYLCASSSGQLTGELFFGEGSRLTVL.

This clonotype has ten or more counts. V usage is TRBV12-3 or TRBV12-4 and J usage is TRBJ2-2, with D perhaps TRBD2 (5 bases). V was pared by 5 bases and J by 5 bases, with 15 bases between. This CDR3 region has 15 residues. CDR3 sequence: CASSHEEATTGELFF. CDR3 bases: TGTGCCAGCAGTCATGAGGAGGCGACGACCGGGGAGCTGTTTTTT.

This chain uses TRBV6-5 with TRBJ2-7; D possibly matches TRBD1 or TRBD2 (5 bases each). Germline lookup yields CDR1 MNHEY and CDR2 SVGAGI. Trimming took off 0 bases at V and 2 bases at J, with 8 bases between the two ends. This CDR3 spans 14 amino acids. Written as DNA, the CDR3 is TGTGCCAGCAGTTACTCGGGGGACCCCTACGAGCAGTACTTC. It codes for CASSYSGDPYEQYF.

This chain connects TRBV19 to TRBJ2-1; 10 nucleotides match TRBD2. Germline CDR1 LNHDA, CDR2 SQIVND (reference sequence). Unmatched junction bases numbered 9, after V lost 4 bases and J lost 6 bases. The CDR3 runs to 16 residues. The CDR3 sequence is CASSKTLLAGSNEQFF. CDR3 bases: TGTGCCAGTAGTAAAACTCTACTAGCGGGGTCCAATGAGCAGTTCTTC.

Many counts were recorded for this clonotype. The chain has TRBV11-2 and TRBJ2-7, with a possible D match to TRBD1 (6 bases). The V and J ends lost 6 bases and 9 bases respectively, with 12 bases between them. Germline V CDR1 and CDR2: SGHAT, FQNNGV. The CDR3 runs 11 residues. Here the CDR3 DNA reads TGTGCCAGCAGTTCACAGGGACGGCAGTACTTC. Its protein product is CASSSQGRQYF.